This TCR beta chain was identified during a study of sequential checkpoint blockade in melanoma. Study context: TCRβ was sequenced from DNA of 91 pretreatment tumors. About two dozen patients had tumor biopsies before treatment and at week 13.

The treatment here: randomized to nivolumab then ipilimumab (arm A) or the reverse (arm B). Whole-study results and caveats: Response in arm A was associated with pretreatment TIL clonality.

This CDR3 has 17 amino acids. With 5 bases clipped from V and 5 bases from J, the junction kept 13 bases outside the gene matches. Germline V gene lookup returns CDR1 LNHDA and CDR2 SQIVND (reference sequence). Comment on this clone: Its antigen remains unidentified.

The repertoire was sequenced with immunoSEQ multiplex PCR; TCRdb's copy has only in-frame clones and lacks some. Of around 2,900 clones in the sample, around 21% were seen once. The chain has TRBV19 and TRBJ1-5; 9 positions agree with TRBD1. The sequences come from tumor tissue (inferred from file names), collected from a patient given nivolumab and ipilimumab in sequence. The source of this sequence is a human donor with melanoma. The CDR3 coding sequence is TGTGCCAGTAGTCTCTTACCACAGGGGGCCCTCCATCAGCCCCAGCATTTT. Its protein is CASSLLPQGALHQPQHF.